The 4 T cell receptor beta chains reported below all come from one sample, sequenced in a study of STAT5B mutations in CD4+ large granular lymphocyte leukemia. The repertoire was sequenced with immunoSEQ multiplex PCR; TCRdb's copy has only in-frame clones and lacks some. Among 30,000 or so clones listed, under 80% were seen once. The sample comprised CD4+ T cells from blood buffy coats. The origin of the receptors is a human donor in good health.

The rearrangement links TRBV19 to TRBJ2-2; D gene uncertain. This CDR3 contains 12 residues. V dropped 5 bases and J dropped 8 bases, with 9 bases sitting between them. From germline, CDR1 is LNHDA and CDR2 SQIVND (reference sequence). CDR3 region: CASSLRRGELFF. The CDR3 region has the DNA TGTGCCAGTAGTTTACGAAGGGGGGAGCTGTTTTTT.

The chain is built from TRBV5-6 and TRBJ2-3; TRBD1 matches 10 bases. Germline-derived CDR1 and CDR2 are SGHDT and YYEEEE. V dropped 4 bases and J dropped 2; count of bases not matched to a gene: 7. The CDR3 loop spans 16 amino acids. The CDR3 sequence is CASSAPGQGFTDTQYF. CDR3 DNA sequence: TGTGCCAGCAGCGCCCCGGGACAGGGGTTCACAGATACGCAGTATTTT.

This clone was picked up one time. J is TRBJ2-1 and V is TRBV27, with 8 bases matching TRBD2. V lost 7 bases to trimming and J lost 4 bases; unmatched junction nucleotides: 9. This CDR3 is built from 15 residues. Germline lookup yields CDR1 MNHEY and CDR2 SMNVEV (reference sequence). CDR3 bases: TGTGCCAGCACTTCCGGGACTAGTGCTTACAATGAGCAGTTCTTC. This codes for CASTSGTSAYNEQFF.

The chain links TRBV11-2 to TRBJ2-1; 11 bases are shared with TRBD2. The CDR3 runs to 15 residues. The J segment lost 7 bases and the V segment lost 4 bases, leaving 6 bases of the junction unmatched. Germline CDR1 is SGHAT and CDR2 is FQNNGV. The CDR3 loop reads CASSWGTSGLNEQFF. The CDR3 DNA reads as TGTGCCAGCAGCTGGGGGACTAGCGGTTTGAATGAGCAGTTCTTC.